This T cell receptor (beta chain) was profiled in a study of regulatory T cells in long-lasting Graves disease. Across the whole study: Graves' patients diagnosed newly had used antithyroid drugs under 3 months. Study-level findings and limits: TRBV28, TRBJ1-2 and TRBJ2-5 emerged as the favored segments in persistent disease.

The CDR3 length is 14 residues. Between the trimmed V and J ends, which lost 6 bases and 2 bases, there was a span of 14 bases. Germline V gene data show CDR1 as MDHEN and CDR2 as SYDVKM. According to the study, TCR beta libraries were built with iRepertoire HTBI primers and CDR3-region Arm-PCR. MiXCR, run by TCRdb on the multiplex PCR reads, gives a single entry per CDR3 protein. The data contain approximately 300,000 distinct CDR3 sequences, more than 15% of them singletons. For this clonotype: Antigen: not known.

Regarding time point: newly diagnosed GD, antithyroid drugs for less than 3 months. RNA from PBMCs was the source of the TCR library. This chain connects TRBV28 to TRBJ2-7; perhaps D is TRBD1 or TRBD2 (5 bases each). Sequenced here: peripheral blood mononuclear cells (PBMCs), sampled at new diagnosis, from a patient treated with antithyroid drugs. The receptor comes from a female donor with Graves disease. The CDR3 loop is CASSQTGPAYEQYF. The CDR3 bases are TGTGCCAGCAGCCAAACGGGGCCTGCCTACGAGCAGTACTTC.